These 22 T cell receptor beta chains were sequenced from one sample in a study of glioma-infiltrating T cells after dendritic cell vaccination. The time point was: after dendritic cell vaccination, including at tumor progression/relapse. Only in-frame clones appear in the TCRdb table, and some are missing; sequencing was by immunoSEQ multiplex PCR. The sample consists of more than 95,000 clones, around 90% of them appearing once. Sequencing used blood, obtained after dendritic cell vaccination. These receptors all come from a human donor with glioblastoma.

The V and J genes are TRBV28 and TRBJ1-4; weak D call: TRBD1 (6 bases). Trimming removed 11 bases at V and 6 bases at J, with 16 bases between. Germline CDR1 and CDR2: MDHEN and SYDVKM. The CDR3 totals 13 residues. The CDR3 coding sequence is TGTGCCTGCTCCGGGGGGGCTGATGAAAAACTGTTTTTT. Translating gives CACSGGADEKLFF.

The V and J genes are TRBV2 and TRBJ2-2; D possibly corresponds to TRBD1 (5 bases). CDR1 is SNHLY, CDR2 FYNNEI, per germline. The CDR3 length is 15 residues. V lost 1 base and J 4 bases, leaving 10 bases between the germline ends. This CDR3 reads CASSEGSGPTGELFF. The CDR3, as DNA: TGTGCCAGCAGTGAAGGGTCAGGGCCCACCGGGGAGCTGTTTTTT.

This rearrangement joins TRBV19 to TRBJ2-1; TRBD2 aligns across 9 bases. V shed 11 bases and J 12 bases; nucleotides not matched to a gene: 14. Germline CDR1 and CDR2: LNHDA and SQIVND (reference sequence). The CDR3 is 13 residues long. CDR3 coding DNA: TGTGCCGTCGGGGTAGCGGGAGAGGGTAGGCAGTTCTTC. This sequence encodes CAVGVAGEGRQFF.

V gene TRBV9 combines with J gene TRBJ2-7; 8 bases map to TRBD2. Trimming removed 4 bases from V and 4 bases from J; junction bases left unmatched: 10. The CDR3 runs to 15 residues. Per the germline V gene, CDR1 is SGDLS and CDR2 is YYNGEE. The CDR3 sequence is CASSPTGGSLYEQYF. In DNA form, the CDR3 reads TGTGCCAGCAGCCCTACGGGAGGGTCGCTATACGAGCAGTACTTC.

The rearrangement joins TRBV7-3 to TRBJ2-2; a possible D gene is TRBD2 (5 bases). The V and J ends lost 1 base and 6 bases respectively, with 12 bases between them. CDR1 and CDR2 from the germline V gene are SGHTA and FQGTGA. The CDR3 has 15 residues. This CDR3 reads CASSLRGSDAGELFF. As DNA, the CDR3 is TGTGCCAGCAGCTTAAGGGGTAGCGACGCCGGGGAGCTGTTTTTT. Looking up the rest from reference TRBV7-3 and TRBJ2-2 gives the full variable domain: GAGVSQTPSNKVTEKGKYVELRCDPISGHTALYWYRQSLGQGPEFLIYFQGTGAADDSGLPNDRFFAVRPEGSVSTLKIQRTERGDSAVYLCASSLRGSDAGELFFGEGSRLTVL.

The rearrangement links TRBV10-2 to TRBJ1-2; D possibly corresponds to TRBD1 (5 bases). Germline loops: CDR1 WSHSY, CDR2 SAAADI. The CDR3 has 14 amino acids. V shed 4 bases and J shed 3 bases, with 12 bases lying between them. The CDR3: CASSAGGADYGYTF. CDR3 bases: TGCGCCAGCAGTGCAGGAGGGGCCGACTATGGCTACACCTTC.

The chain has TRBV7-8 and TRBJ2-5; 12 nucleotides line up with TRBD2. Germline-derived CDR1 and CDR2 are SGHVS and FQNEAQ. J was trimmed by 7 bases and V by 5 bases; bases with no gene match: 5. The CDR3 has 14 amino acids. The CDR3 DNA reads TGTGCCAGCAGCCGACTAGCGGGAGAGGGGACCCAGTACTTC. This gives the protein CASSRLAGEGTQYF. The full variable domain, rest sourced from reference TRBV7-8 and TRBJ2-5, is GAGVSQSPRYKVAKRGQDVALRCDPISGHVSLFWYQQALGQGPEFLTYFQNEAQLDKSGLPSDRFFAERPEGSVSTLKIQRTQQEDSAVYLCASSRLAGEGTQYFGPGTRLLVL.

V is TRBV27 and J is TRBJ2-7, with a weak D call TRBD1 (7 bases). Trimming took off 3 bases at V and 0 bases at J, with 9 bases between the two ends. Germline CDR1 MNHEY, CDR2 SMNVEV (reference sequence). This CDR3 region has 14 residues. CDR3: CASSFRGASYEQYF. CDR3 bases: TGTGCCAGCAGTTTCAGGGGGGCCTCCTACGAGCAGTACTTC.

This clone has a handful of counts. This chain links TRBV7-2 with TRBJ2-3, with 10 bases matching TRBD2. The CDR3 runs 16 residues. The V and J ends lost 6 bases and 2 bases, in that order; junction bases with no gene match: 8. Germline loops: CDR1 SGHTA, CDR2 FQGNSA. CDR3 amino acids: CASSLASGGPTDTQYF. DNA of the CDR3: TGTGCCAGCAGTCTAGCTAGCGGGGGCCCCACAGATACGCAGTATTTT.

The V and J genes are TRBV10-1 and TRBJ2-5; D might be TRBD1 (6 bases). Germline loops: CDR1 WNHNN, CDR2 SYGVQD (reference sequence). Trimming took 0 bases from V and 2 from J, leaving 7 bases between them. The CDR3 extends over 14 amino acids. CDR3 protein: CASSESQGQETQYF. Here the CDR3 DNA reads TGCGCCAGCAGTGAGTCGCAGGGGCAAGAGACCCAGTACTTC.

The chain's CDR3 is CATRQTVFSYEQYF. The DNA of the CDR3 is TGTGCCACTCGACAGACGGTTTTTTCCTACGAGCAGTACTTC. V is TRBV5-4 and J is TRBJ2-7, with D perhaps matching TRBD1 (5 bases). Between the trimmed V and J ends, which lost 9 bases and 1 base, there was a span of 17 bases. The CDR3 runs to 14 residues. The germline V gene encodes CDR1 SGHNT and CDR2 YYREEE (reference sequence). The full variable domain, rest sourced from reference TRBV5-4 and TRBJ2-7, is ETGVTQSPTHLIKTRGQQVTLRCSSQSGHNTVSWYQQALGQGPQFIFQYYREEENGRGNFPPRFSGLQFPNYSSELNVNALELDDSALYLCATRQTVFSYEQYFGPGTRLTVT.

The DNA of the CDR3 is TGTGCCAGTAGTATTATGGACAGGGGGTTCGGTCAGCCCCAGCATTTT. It encodes CASSIMDRGFGQPQHF. The chain recombines TRBV19 with TRBJ1-5, with TRBD1 matching over 10 bases. This CDR3 is built from 16 residues. Looked up from germline, CDR1 is LNHDA and CDR2 is SQIVND (reference sequence). V lost 3 bases to trimming and J lost 6 bases; unmatched junction nucleotides: 8.

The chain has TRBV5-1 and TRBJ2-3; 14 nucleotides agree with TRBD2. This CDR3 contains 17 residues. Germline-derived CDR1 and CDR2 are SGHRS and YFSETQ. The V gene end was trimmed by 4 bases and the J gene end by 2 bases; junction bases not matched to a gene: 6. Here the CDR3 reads CASSPGLAGGVTDTQYF. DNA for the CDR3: TGCGCCAGCAGCCCCGGACTAGCGGGAGGCGTCACAGATACGCAGTATTTT. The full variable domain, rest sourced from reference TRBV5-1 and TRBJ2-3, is KAGVTQTPRYLIKTRGQQVTLSCSPISGHRSVSWYQQTPGQGLQFLFEYFSETQRNKGNFPGRFSGRQFSNSRSEMNVSTLELGDSALYLCASSPGLAGGVTDTQYFGPGTRLTVL.

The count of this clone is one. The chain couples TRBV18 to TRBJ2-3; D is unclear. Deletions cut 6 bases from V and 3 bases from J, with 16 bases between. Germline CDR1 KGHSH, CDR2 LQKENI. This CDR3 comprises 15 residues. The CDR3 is CASSRLGSLTDTQYF. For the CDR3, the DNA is TGTGCCAGCTCCCGACTCGGGTCCCTTACAGATACGCAGTATTTT.

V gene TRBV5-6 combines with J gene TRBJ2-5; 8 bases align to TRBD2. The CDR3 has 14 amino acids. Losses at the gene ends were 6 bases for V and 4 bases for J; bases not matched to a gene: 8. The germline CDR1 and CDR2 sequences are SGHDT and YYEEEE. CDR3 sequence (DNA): TGTGCCAGCAACCGGCGGGAGGTACGAGAGACCCAGTACTTC. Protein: CASNRREVRETQYF.

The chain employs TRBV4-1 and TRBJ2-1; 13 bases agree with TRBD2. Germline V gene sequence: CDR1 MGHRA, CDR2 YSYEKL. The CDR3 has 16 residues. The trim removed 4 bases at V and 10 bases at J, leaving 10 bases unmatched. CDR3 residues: CASSLTSGGSGGEQFF. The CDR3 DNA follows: TGCGCCAGCAGCCTGACTAGCGGGGGGTCCGGGGGGGAGCAGTTCTTC.

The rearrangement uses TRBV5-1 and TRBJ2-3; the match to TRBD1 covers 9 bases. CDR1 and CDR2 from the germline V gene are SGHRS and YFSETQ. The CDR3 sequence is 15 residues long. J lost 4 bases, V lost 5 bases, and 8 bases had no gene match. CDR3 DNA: TGCGCCAGCAGGACAGGGGGGATAAGGGCAGATACGCAGTATTTT. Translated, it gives CASRTGGIRADTQYF. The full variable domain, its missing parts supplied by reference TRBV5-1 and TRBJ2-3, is KAGVTQTPRYLIKTRGQQVTLSCSPISGHRSVSWYQQTPGQGLQFLFEYFSETQRNKGNFPGRFSGRQFSNSRSEMNVSTLELGDSALYLCASRTGGIRADTQYFGPGTRLTVL.

The CDR3 nucleotides are TGTGCCAGCAGACTAGACGGATCTCATTCACCCCTCCACTTT. It is translated as CASRLDGSHSPLHF. V gene TRBV7-2 combines with J gene TRBJ1-6; the D is unclear. V was pared by 6 bases and J by 8 bases, with 14 bases between. The CDR3 runs 14 residues. Germline CDR1 and CDR2: SGHTA and FQGNSA.

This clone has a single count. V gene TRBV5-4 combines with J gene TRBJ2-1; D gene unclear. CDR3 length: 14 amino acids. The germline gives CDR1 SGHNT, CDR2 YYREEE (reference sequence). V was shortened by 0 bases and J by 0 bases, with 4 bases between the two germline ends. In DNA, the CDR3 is TGTGCCAGCAGCTTGGGGAGCTCCTACAATGAGCAGTTCTTC. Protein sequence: CASSLGSSYNEQFF.

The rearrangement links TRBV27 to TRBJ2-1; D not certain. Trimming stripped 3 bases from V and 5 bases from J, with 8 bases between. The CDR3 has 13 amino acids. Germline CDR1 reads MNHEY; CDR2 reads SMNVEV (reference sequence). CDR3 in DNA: TGTGCCAGCAGTTTCGCCTCGGACAATGAGCAGTTCTTC. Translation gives CASSFASDNEQFF.

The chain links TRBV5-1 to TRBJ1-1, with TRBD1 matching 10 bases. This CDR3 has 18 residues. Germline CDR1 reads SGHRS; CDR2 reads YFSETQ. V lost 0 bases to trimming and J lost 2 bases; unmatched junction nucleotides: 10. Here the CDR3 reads CASSLAPGTGASNTEAFF. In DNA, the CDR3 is TGCGCCAGCAGCTTGGCCCCAGGGACAGGGGCCTCTAACACTGAAGCTTTCTTT.

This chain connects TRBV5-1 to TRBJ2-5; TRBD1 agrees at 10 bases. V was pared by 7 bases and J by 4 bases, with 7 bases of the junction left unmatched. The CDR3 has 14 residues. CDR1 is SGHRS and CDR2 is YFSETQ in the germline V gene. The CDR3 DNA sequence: TGCGCCAGCCGCATGACAGGGGGCATAGAGACCCAGTACTTC. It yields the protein CASRMTGGIETQYF.